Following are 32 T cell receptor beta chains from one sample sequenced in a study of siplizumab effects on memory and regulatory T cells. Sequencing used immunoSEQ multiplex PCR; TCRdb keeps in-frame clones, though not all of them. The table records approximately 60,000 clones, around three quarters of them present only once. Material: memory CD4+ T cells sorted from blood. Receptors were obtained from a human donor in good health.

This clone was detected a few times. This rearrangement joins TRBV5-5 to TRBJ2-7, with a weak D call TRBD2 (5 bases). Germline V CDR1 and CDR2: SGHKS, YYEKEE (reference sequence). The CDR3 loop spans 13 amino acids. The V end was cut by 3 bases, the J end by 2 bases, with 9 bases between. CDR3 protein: CASSSDGTYEQYF. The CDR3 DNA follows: TGTGCCAGCAGCTCCGACGGGACCTACGAGCAGTACTTC.

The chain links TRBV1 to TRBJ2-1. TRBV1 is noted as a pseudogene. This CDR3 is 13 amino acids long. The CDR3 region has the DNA TGCACCAGCAGCCAAGAGGACTACAATGAGCAGTTCTTC. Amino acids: CTSSQEDYNEQFF.

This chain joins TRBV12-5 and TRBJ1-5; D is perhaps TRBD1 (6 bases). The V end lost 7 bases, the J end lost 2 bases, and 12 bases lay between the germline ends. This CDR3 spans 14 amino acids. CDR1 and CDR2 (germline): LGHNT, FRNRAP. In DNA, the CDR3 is TGTGCTAGTGCTCCACAGGGAGGCAATCAGCCCCAGCATTTT. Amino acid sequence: CASAPQGGNQPQHF.

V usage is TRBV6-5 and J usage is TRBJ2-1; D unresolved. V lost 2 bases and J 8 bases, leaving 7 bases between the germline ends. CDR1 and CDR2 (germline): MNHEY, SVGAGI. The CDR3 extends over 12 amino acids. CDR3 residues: CASSYAGDEQFF. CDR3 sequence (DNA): TGTGCCAGCAGTTACGCTGGTGATGAGCAGTTCTTC.

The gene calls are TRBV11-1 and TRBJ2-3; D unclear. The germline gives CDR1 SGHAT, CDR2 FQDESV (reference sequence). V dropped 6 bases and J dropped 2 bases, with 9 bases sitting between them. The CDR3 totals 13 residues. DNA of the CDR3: TGTGCCAGCAGGGGCAGGCTCACAGATACGCAGTATTTT. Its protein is CASRGRLTDTQYF.

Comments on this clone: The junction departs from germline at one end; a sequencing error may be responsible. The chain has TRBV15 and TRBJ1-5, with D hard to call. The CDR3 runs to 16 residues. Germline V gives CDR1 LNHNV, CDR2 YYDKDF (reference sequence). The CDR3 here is CATSRHGLGGNQPRHF. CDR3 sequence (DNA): TGTGCCACCAGCAGACACGGTCTAGGAGGCAATCAGCCCCGGCATTTT. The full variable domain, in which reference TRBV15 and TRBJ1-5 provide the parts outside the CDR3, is DAMVIQNPRYQVTQFGKPVTLSCSQTLNHNVMYWYQQKSSQAPKLLFHYYDKDFNNEADTPDNFQSRRPNTSFCFLDIRSPGLGDTAMYLCATSRHGLGGNQPRHFGDGTRLSIL.

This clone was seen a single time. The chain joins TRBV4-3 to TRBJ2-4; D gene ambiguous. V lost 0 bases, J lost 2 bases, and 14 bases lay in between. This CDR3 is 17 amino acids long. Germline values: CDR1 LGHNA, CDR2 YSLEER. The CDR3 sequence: CASSQDWAVVTKNIQYF. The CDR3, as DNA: TGCGCCAGCAGCCAAGACTGGGCGGTGGTAACCAAAAACATTCAGTACTTC.

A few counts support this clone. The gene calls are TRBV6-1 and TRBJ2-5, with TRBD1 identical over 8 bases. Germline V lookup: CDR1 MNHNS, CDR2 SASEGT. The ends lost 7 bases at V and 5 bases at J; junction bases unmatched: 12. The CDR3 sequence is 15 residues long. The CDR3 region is CASTRTGQGGETQYF. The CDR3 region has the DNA TGTGCCAGCACCCGGACCGGACAGGGTGGGGAGACCCAGTACTTC.

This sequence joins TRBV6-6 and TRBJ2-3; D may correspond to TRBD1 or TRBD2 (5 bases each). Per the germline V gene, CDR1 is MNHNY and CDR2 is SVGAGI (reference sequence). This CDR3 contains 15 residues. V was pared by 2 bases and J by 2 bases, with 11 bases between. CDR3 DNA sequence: TGTGCCAGCAGTTACGAAGGGGACCCCACAGATACGCAGTATTTT. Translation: CASSYEGDPTDTQYF.

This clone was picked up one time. The CDR3 reads CASSRKQGTGNTIYF. As DNA, the CDR3 is TGTGCCAGCAGCCGGAAACAGGGTACTGGAAACACCATATATTTT. This chain connects TRBV5-4 to TRBJ1-3; maybe TRBD1 (6 bases). Per germline, CDR1 SGHNT and CDR2 YYREEE (reference sequence). This CDR3 comprises 15 residues. The V end was cut by 4 bases, the J end by 2 bases, with 13 bases between.

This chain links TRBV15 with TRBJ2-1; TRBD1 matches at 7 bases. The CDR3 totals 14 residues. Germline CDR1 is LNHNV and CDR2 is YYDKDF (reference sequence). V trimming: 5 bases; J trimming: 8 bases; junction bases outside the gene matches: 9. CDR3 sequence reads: CATSYGQTGDEQFF. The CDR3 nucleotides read TGTGCCACCAGCTACGGACAAACAGGGGATGAGCAGTTCTTC.

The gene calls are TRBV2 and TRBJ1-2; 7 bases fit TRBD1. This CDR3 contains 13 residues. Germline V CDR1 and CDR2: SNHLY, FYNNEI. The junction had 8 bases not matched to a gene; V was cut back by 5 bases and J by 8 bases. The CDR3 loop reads CASSFFDREGYTF. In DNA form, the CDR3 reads TGTGCCAGCAGTTTTTTTGACAGGGAAGGCTACACCTTC.

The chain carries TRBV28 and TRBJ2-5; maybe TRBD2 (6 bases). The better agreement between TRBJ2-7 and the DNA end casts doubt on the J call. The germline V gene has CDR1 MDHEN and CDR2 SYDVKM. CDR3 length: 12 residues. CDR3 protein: CASSGLTYEQYF. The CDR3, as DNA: TGTGCCAGTAGCGGATTAACCTACGAGCAGTACTTC.

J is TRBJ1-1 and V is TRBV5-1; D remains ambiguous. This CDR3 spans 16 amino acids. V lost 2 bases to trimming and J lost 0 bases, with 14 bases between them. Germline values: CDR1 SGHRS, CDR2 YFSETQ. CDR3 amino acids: CASSLFTDGMNTEAFF. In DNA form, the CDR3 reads TGCGCCAGCAGCTTATTCACAGACGGAATGAACACTGAAGCTTTCTTT.

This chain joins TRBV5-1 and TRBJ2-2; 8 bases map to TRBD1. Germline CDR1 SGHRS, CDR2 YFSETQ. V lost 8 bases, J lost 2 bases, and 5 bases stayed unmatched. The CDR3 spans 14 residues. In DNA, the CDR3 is TGCGCCAGTCTGGCAGGGGGCAACACCGGGGAGCTGTTTTTT. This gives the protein CASLAGGNTGELFF. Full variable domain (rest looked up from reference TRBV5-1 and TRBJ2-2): KAGVTQTPRYLIKTRGQQVTLSCSPISGHRSVSWYQQTPGQGLQFLFEYFSETQRNKGNFPGRFSGRQFSNSRSEMNVSTLELGDSALYLCASLAGGNTGELFFGEGSRLTVL.

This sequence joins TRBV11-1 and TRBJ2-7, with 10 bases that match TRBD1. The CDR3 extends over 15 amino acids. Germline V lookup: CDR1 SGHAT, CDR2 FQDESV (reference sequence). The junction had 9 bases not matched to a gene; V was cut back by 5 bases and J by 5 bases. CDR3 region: CASSASGTGAHEQYF. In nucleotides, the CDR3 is TGTGCCAGCAGCGCATCCGGGACAGGGGCCCACGAGCAGTACTTC.

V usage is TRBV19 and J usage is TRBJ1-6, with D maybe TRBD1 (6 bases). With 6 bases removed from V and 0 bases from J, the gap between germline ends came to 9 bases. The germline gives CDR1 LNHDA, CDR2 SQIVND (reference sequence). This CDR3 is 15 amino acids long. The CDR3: CASRGGGSYNSPLHF. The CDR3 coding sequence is TGTGCCAGTAGAGGGGGTGGCTCCTATAATTCACCCCTCCACTTT.

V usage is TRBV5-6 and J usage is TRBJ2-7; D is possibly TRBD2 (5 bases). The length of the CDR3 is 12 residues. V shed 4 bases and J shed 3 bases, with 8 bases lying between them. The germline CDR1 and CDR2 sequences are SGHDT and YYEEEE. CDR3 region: CASSATSYEQYF. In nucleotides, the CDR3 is TGTGCCAGCAGCGCCACTAGCTACGAGCAGTACTTC. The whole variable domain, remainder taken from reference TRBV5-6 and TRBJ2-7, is DAGVTQSPTHLIKTRGQQVTLRCSPKSGHDTVSWYQQALGQGPQFIFQYYEEEERQRGNFPDRFSGHQFPNYSSELNVNALLLGDSALYLCASSATSYEQYFGPGTRLTVT.

CDR3 sequence (DNA): TGTGCCAGCTGCGGGACCCCGATGGTAGATACGCAGTATTTT. It translates to CASCGTPMVDTQYF. V and J are TRBV27 and TRBJ2-3; weak D call: TRBD2 (6 bases). The germline V gene has CDR1 MNHEY and CDR2 SMNVEV (reference sequence). V lost 8 bases and J lost 5, with 17 bases in between. This CDR3 comprises 14 residues.

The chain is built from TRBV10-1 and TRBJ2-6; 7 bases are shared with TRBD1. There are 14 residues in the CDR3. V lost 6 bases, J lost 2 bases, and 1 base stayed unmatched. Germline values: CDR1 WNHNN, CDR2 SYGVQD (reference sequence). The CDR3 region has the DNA TGCGCCAGCAGCGGACAGGCTGGGGCCAACGTCCTGACTTTC. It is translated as CASSGQAGANVLTF.

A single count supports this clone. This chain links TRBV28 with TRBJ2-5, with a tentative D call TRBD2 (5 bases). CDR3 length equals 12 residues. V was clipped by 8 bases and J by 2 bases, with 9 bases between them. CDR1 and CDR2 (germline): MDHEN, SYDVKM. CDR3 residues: CASLGGQETQYF. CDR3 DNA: TGTGCCAGCCTTGGAGGACAAGAGACCCAGTACTTC.

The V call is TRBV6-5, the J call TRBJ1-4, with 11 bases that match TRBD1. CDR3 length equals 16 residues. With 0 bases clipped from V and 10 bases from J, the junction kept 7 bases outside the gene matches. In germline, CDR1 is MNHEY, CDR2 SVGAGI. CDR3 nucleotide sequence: TGTGCCAGCAGTTACTCGACGGACAGGGGGCGCGGAAAACTGTTTTTT. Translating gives CASSYSTDRGRGKLFF.

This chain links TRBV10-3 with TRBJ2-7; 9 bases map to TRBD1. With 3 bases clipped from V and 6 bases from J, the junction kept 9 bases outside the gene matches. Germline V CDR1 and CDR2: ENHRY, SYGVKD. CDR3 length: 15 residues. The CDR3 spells CAISDTGTGFSEQYF. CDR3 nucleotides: TGTGCCATCAGTGATACCGGGACAGGGTTTTCCGAGCAGTACTTC.

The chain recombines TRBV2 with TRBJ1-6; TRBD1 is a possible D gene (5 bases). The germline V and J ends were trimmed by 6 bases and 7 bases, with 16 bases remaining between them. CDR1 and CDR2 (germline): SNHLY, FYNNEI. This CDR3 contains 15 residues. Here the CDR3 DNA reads TGTGCCAGCAGAAAAGGGACGGTGGGGAATTCACCCCTCCACTTT. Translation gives CASRKGTVGNSPLHF.

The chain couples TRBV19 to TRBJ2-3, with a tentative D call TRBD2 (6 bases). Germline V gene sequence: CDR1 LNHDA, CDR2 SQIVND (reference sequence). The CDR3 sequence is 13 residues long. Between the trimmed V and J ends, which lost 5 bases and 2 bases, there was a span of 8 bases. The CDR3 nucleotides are TGTGCCAGTAGTCCGGGGGACACAGATACGCAGTATTTT. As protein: CASSPGDTDTQYF.

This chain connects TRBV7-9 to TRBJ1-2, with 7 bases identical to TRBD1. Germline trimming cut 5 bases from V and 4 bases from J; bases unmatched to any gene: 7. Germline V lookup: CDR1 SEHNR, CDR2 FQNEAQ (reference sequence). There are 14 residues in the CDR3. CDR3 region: CASSPQGQLYGYTF. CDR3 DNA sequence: TGTGCCAGCAGCCCACAGGGACAGCTCTATGGCTACACCTTC. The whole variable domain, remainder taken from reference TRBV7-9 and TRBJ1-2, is DTGVSQNPRHKITKRGQNVTFRCDPISEHNRLYWYRQTLGQGPEFLTYFQNEAQLEKSRLLSDRFSAERPKGSFSTLEIQRTEQGDSAMYLCASSPQGQLYGYTFGSGTRLTVV.

CDR3 protein: CASIHRGQRDTQYF. The DNA of the CDR3 is TGTGCCAGCATCCACAGGGGGCAGAGAGATACGCAGTATTTT. The chain joins TRBV7-3 to TRBJ2-3; TRBD1 aligns across 9 bases. Germline V gives CDR1 SGHTA, CDR2 FQGTGA. Trimming took 7 bases from V and 5 from J; bases not matched to a gene: 7. The CDR3 consists of 14 residues.

This CDR3 is CASSSPGTGTYGYTF. CDR3 in DNA: TGTGCCAGCAGCTCCCCCGGGACAGGGACCTATGGCTACACCTTC. J is TRBJ1-2 and V is TRBV7-9; 9 bases agree with TRBD1. The germline V gene has CDR1 SEHNR and CDR2 FQNEAQ (reference sequence). The V gene end was trimmed by 4 bases and the J gene end by 4 bases; junction bases not matched to a gene: 7. CDR3 length equals 15 residues. The whole variable domain, filled in from reference TRBV7-9 and TRBJ1-2, reads DTGVSQNPRHKITKRGQNVTFRCDPISEHNRLYWYRQTLGQGPEFLTYFQNEAQLEKSRLLSDRFSAERPKGSFSTLEIQRTEQGDSAMYLCASSSPGTGTYGYTFGSGTRLTVV.

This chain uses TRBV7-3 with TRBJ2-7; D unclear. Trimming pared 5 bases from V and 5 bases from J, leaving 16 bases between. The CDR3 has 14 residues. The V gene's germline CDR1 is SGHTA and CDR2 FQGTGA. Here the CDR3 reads CASSPTPGLHEQYF. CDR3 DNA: TGTGCCAGCAGCCCAACCCCCGGATTGCACGAGCAGTACTTC.

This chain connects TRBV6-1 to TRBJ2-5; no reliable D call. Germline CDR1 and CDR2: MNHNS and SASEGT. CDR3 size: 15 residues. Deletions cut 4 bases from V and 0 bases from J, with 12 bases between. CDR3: CASSVDLRYQETQYF. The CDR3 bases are TGTGCCAGCAGTGTAGATTTAAGGTACCAAGAGACCCAGTACTTC.

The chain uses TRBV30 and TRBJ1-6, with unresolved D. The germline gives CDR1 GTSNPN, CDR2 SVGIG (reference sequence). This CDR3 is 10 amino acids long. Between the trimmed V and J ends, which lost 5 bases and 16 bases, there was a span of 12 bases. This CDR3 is CAWDREKLHF. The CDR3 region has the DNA TGTGCCTGGGACCGGGAGAAGCTCCACTTT.

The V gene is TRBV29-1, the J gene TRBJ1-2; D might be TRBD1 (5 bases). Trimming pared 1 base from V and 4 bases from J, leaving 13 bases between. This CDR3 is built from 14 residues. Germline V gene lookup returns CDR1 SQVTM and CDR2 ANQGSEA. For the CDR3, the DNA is TGCAGCGTTGAAGGACGTGGGACCAGCTATGGCTACACCTTC. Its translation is CSVEGRGTSYGYTF.